This T cell receptor beta chain was sequenced in a study of control samples from healthy donors and cancer patients. Only in-frame clones appear in the TCRdb table, and some are missing; sequencing was by immunoSEQ multiplex PCR. The sample consists of around 190,000 clones, approximately 94% of them appearing once. Sequenced: blood. This receptor was taken from a man younger than 40 in good health.

The CDR3 region is CASSTQGILHF. The CDR3 DNA is TGTGCCAGCAGCACACAGGGAATCCTCCACTTT. This chain links TRBV7-8 with TRBJ1-6; D perhaps matches TRBD1 (6 bases). CDR1 SGHVS and CDR2 FQNEAQ come from the germline V gene. The CDR3 extends over 11 amino acids. Between the trimmed V and J ends, which lost 5 bases and 15 bases, there was a span of 11 bases.